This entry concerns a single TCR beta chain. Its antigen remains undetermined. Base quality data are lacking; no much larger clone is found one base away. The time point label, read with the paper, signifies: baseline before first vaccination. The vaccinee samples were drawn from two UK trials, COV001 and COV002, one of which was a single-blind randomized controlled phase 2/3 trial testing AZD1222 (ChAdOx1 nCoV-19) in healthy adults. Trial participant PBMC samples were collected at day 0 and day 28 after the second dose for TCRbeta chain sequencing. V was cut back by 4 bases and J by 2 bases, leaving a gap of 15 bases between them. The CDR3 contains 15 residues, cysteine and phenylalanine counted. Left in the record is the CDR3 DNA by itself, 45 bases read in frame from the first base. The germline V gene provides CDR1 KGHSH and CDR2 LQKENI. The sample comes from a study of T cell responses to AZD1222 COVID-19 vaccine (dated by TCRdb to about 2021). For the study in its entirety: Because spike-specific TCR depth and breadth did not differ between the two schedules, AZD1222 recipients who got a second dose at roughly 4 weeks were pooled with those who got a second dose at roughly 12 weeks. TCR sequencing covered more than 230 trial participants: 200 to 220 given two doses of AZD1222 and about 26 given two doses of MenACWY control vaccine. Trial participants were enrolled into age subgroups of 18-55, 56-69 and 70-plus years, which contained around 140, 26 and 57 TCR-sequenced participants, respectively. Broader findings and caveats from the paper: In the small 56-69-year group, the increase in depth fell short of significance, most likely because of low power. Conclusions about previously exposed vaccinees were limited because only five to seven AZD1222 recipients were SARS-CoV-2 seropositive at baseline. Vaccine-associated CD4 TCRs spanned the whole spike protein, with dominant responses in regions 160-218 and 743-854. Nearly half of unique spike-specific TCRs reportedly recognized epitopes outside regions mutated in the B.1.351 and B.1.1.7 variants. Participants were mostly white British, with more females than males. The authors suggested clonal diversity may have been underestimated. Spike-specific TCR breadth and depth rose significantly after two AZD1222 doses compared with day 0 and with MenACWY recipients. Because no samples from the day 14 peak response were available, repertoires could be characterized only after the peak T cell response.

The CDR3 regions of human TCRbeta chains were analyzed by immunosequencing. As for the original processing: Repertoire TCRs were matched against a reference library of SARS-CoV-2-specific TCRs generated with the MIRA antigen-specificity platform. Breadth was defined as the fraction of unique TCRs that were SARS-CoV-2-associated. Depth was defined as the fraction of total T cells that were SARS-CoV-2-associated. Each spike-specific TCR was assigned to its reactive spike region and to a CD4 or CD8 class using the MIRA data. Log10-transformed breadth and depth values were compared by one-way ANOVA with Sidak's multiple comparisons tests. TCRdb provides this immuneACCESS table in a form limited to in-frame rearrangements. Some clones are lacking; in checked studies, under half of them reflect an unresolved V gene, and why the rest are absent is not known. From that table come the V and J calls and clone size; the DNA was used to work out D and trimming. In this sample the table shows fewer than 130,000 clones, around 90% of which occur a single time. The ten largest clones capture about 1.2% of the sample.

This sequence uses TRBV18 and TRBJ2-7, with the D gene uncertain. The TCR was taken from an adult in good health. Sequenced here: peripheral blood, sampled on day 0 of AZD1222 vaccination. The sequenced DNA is TGTGCCAGCTCACTTAGTCCAGATTTAGCCTACGAGCAGTACTTC. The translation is CASSLSPDLAYEQYF.